The 9 T cell receptor beta chains reported below all come from one sample, sequenced in a study of shared clonotypes between healthy human individuals. TCRdb's table, derived via immunoSEQ multiplex PCR, lists solely in-frame clones and lacks some. The sample has over a million clones; 96% are singletons. Sequencing was carried out using naive CD4+ T cells sorted from blood. The subset here: CD45RA+ positively selected. Receptors were obtained from a young man in good health.

The genes are TRBV4-3 and TRBJ2-7, with TRBD1 matching over 9 bases. The CDR3 sequence is 18 residues long. Germline V gene sequence: CDR1 LGHNA, CDR2 YSLEER. With V trimmed by 4 bases and J by 4 bases, 17 bases remained unmatched. The CDR3 nucleotides are TGCGCCAGCAGCCTCGGCTACCCACCGGGACAGGGTGGTTACGAGCAGTACTTC. This codes for CASSLGYPPGQGGYEQYF.

This chain links TRBV28 with TRBJ2-3, with D hard to call. The CDR3 spans 14 residues. Trimming removed 5 bases at V and 6 bases at J, with 15 bases between. From germline, CDR1 is MDHEN and CDR2 SYDVKM. This CDR3 reads CASSPLPDGDTQYF. The CDR3 nucleotides are TGTGCCAGCAGTCCTCTCCCCGACGGCGATACGCAGTATTTT.

The V gene is TRBV28, the J gene TRBJ1-5, with 7 nucleotides matching TRBD1. CDR1 and CDR2 from the germline V gene are MDHEN and SYDVKM. The junction had 9 bases not matched to a gene; V was cut back by 5 bases and J by 2 bases. This CDR3 comprises 16 residues. As DNA, the CDR3 is TGTGCCAGCAGTCGCCGACAGGGCGGCGGCAATCAGCCCCAGCATTTT. It translates to CASSRRQGGGNQPQHF. The whole variable domain, remainder taken from reference TRBV28 and TRBJ1-5, is DVKVTQSSRYLVKRTGEKVFLECVQDMDHENMFWYRQDPGLGLRLIYFSYDVKMKEKGDIPEGYSVSREKKERFSLILESASTNQTSMYLCASSRRQGGGNQPQHFGDGTRLSIL.

This clone has just a few counts. The chain couples TRBV18 to TRBJ2-3, with TRBD2 matching 7 bases. The V and J ends lost 6 bases and 1 base, in that order; junction bases with no gene match: 7. The CDR3 runs to 15 residues. Per the germline V gene, CDR1 is KGHSH and CDR2 is LQKENI. CDR3 bases: TGTGCCAGCTCCCCTAATCTAGCGGGCACAGATACGCAGTATTTT. Amino acids: CASSPNLAGTDTQYF.

This sequence joins TRBV12-5 and TRBJ2-1, with no clear D. The CDR3 extends over 11 amino acids. Per germline, CDR1 LGHNT and CDR2 FRNRAP. V was cut by 1 base and J by 12 bases, with 7 bases left in between. CDR3 nucleotide sequence: TGTGCTAGTGGTTTGGGGGGTTTGCAGTTCTTC. It encodes CASGLGGLQFF.

This CDR3 reads CASSLLAGGLSEQFF. CDR3 DNA sequence: TGTGCCAGCAGCTTACTAGCGGGAGGCCTAAGCGAGCAGTTCTTC. This sequence joins TRBV7-2 and TRBJ2-1; the match to TRBD2 covers 11 bases. CDR1 SGHTA and CDR2 FQGNSA come from the germline V gene. The CDR3 loop spans 15 amino acids. Trimming cost V 2 bases and J 10 bases; bases outside gene matches: 7.

The gene calls are TRBV5-6 and TRBJ2-5; a weak D match, TRBD1 (7 bases). CDR1 and CDR2 from the germline V gene are SGHDT and YYEEEE. V was trimmed by 3 bases and J by 4 bases, leaving 19 bases between them. CDR3 length equals 16 residues. This CDR3 reads CASSSRGGGWGETQYF. As DNA, the CDR3 is TGTGCCAGCAGCTCCCGAGGAGGGGGCTGGGGAGAGACCCAGTACTTC.

This clone was recorded only once. The chain links TRBV11-2 to TRBJ2-3; TRBD2 matches 11 bases. Germline CDR1 is SGHAT and CDR2 is FQNNGV. The CDR3 has 16 residues. V gave up 3 bases and J gave up 0 bases; unmatched junction bases: 2. CDR3 coding DNA: TGTGCCAGCAGCTTTACTAGCGGGAGTAGCACAGATACGCAGTATTTT. Translating it yields CASSFTSGSSTDTQYF. The variable domain in full, with the rest retrieved from reference TRBV11-2 and TRBJ2-3, is EAGVAQSPRYKIIEKRQSVAFWCNPISGHATLYWYQQILGQGPKLLIQFQNNGVVDDSQLPKDRFSAERLKGVDSTLKIQPAKLEDSAVYLCASSFTSGSSTDTQYFGPGTRLTVL.

This sequence joins TRBV29-1 and TRBJ1-4; TRBD1 aligns across 7 bases. The ends lost 4 bases at V and 4 bases at J; junction bases unmatched: 9. The CDR3 runs 15 residues. CDR1 and CDR2 (germline): SQVTM, ANQGSEA. CDR3 amino acids: CSVVGGKGYNEKLFF. CDR3 coding DNA: TGCAGCGTTGTAGGGGGCAAAGGCTATAATGAAAAACTGTTTTTT.